What follows are 15 T cell receptor beta chains derived from one specimen sequenced in a study of T-cell memory formation after mild COVID-19. TCRdb analysed the 5' RACE reads with MiXCR anew, one entry per CDR3 protein. The sample yields about 130,000 distinct CDR3 sequences, about 6.5% seen once. Input material: PBMCs or a T cell subset sorted from them (not recorded which). The receptors derive from an adult woman who had mild COVID-19 (a few samples of this study predate the infection). Cell type and time point are not known.

This clonotype has only a few counts. The V call is TRBV18, the J call TRBJ2-4; 7 bases align to TRBD1. Germline-derived CDR1 and CDR2 are KGHSH and LQKENI. The junction had 4 bases not matched to a gene; V was cut back by 1 base and J by 1 base. This CDR3 is built from 16 residues. Written as DNA, the CDR3 is TGTGCCAGCTCACCACGACAGGGTATCGCCAAAAACATTCAGTACTTC. It encodes CASSPRQGIAKNIQYF.

This clonotype was counted between two and nine times. The chain recombines TRBV7-9 with TRBJ1-1; D is unclear. CDR3 length equals 15 residues. Between the trimmed V and J ends, which lost 1 base and 5 bases, there was a span of 14 bases. From germline, CDR1 is SEHNR and CDR2 FQNEAQ (reference sequence). The DNA of the CDR3 is TGTGCCAGCAGCTTAGGAGGAGCGGATGGGACTGAAGCTTTCTTT. Its protein is CASSLGGADGTEAFF.

To note about this clonotype: A read error is possible here, since a much larger clone lies one base away. The chain couples TRBV29-1 to TRBJ2-3; 7 bases match TRBD2. Trimming cost V 3 bases and J 6 bases; bases outside gene matches: 3. Per germline, CDR1 SQVTM and CDR2 ANQGSEA. The CDR3 sequence is 12 residues long. This CDR3 reads CSVDEGGDTQYF. CDR3 DNA sequence: TGCAGCGTTGACGAGGGAGGGGATACGCAGTATTTT.

A few counts support this clonotype. The chain combines TRBV20-1 with TRBJ1-2; D unresolved. CDR1 is DFQATT and CDR2 is SNEGSKA in the germline V gene (reference sequence). V was pared by 1 base and J by 2 bases, with 11 bases between. This CDR3 has 14 amino acids. The CDR3 sequence is CSARVRNSNYGYTF. The CDR3 bases are TGCAGTGCTAGAGTCCGTAACAGCAACTATGGCTACACCTTC.

This clonotype was counted at least ten times. The genes are TRBV20-1 and TRBJ1-2; 10 nucleotides agree with TRBD1. CDR3 size: 13 residues. Germline CDR1 DFQATT, CDR2 SNEGSKA (reference sequence). Unmatched junction bases numbered 3, after V lost 5 bases and J lost 3 bases. CDR3 sequence reads: CSARTGGDYGYTF. The CDR3 nucleotides read TGCAGTGCTCGGACAGGGGGTGACTATGGCTACACCTTC.

This clonotype has at least ten counts. The chain has TRBV5-1 and TRBJ2-3; 7 bases map to TRBD1. Germline V lookup: CDR1 SGHRS, CDR2 YFSETQ. The ends lost 2 bases at V and 4 bases at J; junction bases unmatched: 1. The CDR3 totals 13 residues. The CDR3 region has the DNA TGCGCCAGCAGCTTAGGGGGCCCAGATACGCAGTATTTT. Translation gives CASSLGGPDTQYF.

This clonotype was seen at least ten times. The genes are TRBV7-8 and TRBJ2-3; 11 bases are shared with TRBD1. The CDR3 loop spans 15 amino acids. The junction had 3 bases not matched to a gene; V was cut back by 4 bases and J by 3 bases. The germline gives CDR1 SGHVS, CDR2 FQNEAQ. Here the CDR3 reads CASSWDRGSTDTQYF. For the CDR3, the DNA is TGTGCCAGCAGCTGGGACAGGGGGTCGACAGATACGCAGTATTTT. Drawing the rest from reference TRBV7-8 and TRBJ2-3, the complete variable domain is GAGVSQSPRYKVAKRGQDVALRCDPISGHVSLFWYQQALGQGPEFLTYFQNEAQLDKSGLPSDRFFAERPEGSVSTLKIQRTQQEDSAVYLCASSWDRGSTDTQYFGPGTRLTVL.

The sample holds many counts of this clonotype. V gene TRBV7-2 combines with J gene TRBJ1-3, with 7 nucleotides matching TRBD1. J was trimmed by 0 bases and V by 1 base; bases with no gene match: 3. This CDR3 is built from 16 residues. The V gene's germline CDR1 is SGHTA and CDR2 FQGNSA. The CDR3 loop reads CASSLGDRLSGNTIYF. The CDR3 DNA follows: TGTGCCAGCAGCTTAGGGGACAGACTCTCTGGAAACACCATATATTTT.

This clonotype showed up just a few times. The V call is TRBV6-2 or TRBV6-3, the J call TRBJ1-5, with D maybe TRBD1 (5 bases). The CDR3 loop spans 14 amino acids. Germline V gene data show CDR1 as MNHEY and CDR2 as SVGEGT. Trimming took 6 bases from V and 0 from J, leaving 9 bases between them. Written as DNA, the CDR3 is TGTGCCAGCAGCGGGACGTATAGCAATCAGCCCCAGCATTTT. Encoded protein: CASSGTYSNQPQHF.

This clonotype was seen at least ten times. The chain couples TRBV29-1 to TRBJ2-7, with 10 bases identical to TRBD2. The junction had 8 bases not matched to a gene; V was cut back by 5 bases and J by 4 bases. The germline CDR1 and CDR2 sequences are SQVTM and ANQGSEA. This CDR3 has 14 amino acids. The CDR3 protein is CSVRSGGAVYEQYF. DNA for the CDR3: TGCAGCGTTCGGAGCGGGGGGGCCGTTTACGAGCAGTACTTC.

This clonotype came up many times. The chain carries TRBV20-1 and TRBJ2-1; the D is unclear. CDR1 DFQATT and CDR2 SNEGSKA come from the germline V gene (reference sequence). V dropped 0 bases and J dropped 6 bases, with 12 bases sitting between them. This CDR3 region has 14 residues. The CDR3 sequence is CSARDLDRGNEQFF. Written as DNA, the CDR3 is TGCAGTGCTAGAGATCTGGATCGTGGCAATGAGCAGTTCTTC.

In its sample, this clonotype was seen a few times. J is TRBJ1-4 and V is TRBV7-6; no clear D gene. The germline gives CDR1 SGHVS, CDR2 FNYEAQ. This CDR3 comprises 15 residues. V was clipped by 4 bases and J by 5 bases, with 14 bases between them. DNA of the CDR3: TGTGCCAGCAGCTACCGATCCTCGTCCAATGAAAAACTGTTTTTT. Its translation: CASSYRSSSNEKLFF.

This clonotype was recorded a few times. This chain joins TRBV9 and TRBJ2-1; TRBD2 agrees at 8 bases. CDR1 SGDLS and CDR2 YYNGEE come from the germline V gene. The CDR3 spans 15 residues. Trimming at V came to 0 bases and at J to 7 bases, leaving 6 bases not matched to a gene. The CDR3, as DNA: TGTGCCAGCAGCGTAGCGGCAGCGGGAGAGAATGAGCAGTTCTTC. It yields the protein CASSVAAAGENEQFF.

The CDR3 DNA reads TGTGCCACCAGCAGAGATGGGAAGGATACGCAGTATTTT. It codes for CATSRDGKDTQYF. The chain has TRBV15 and TRBJ2-3; the D is unclear. With 0 bases removed from V and 6 bases from J, the gap between germline ends came to 7 bases. Germline-derived CDR1 and CDR2 are LNHNV and YYDKDF (reference sequence). This CDR3 has 13 amino acids.

The genes are TRBV2 and TRBJ2-7; TRBD1 aligns across 12 bases. V trimming: 10 bases; J trimming: 5 bases; junction bases outside the gene matches: 3. The CDR3 loop spans 12 amino acids. CDR1 is SNHLY and CDR2 is FYNNEI in the germline V gene. CDR3 nucleotide sequence: TGTGCCACCGGGACAGGGGGCAACGAGCAGTACTTC. Protein: CATGTGGNEQYF.